A single sample is the source of the 5 T cell receptor beta chains below, sequenced in a study of blood T cell repertoires in COVID-19. Generated by immunoSEQ multiplex PCR, the TCRdb table keeps only in-frame clones and is missing some. The repertoire holds around 190,000 clones, 88% seen once, with 3.5% to 4.5% in the top ten. The sample was peripheral blood. The receptor source for this set is a human donor in a cohort sampled during active COVID-19.

This clone was found once. The chain has TRBV28 and TRBJ2-1, with D perhaps matching TRBD2 (6 bases). Germline-derived CDR1 and CDR2 are MDHEN and SYDVKM. V lost 2 bases to trimming and J lost 7 bases, with 6 bases between them. CDR3 length equals 12 residues. This chain's CDR3 is CASSLLANEQFF. CDR3 coding DNA: TGTGCCAGCAGTTTACTAGCGAATGAGCAGTTCTTC.

This chain connects TRBV4-1 to TRBJ2-1, with 8 bases lining up with TRBD2. Looked up from germline, CDR1 is MGHRA and CDR2 is YSYEKL. V dropped 2 bases and J dropped 10; count of bases not matched to a gene: 10. This CDR3 contains 15 residues. CDR3 sequence (DNA): TGCGCCAGCAGCCAAAATTGGGTGGAGCGGGGGGAGCAGTTCTTC. The encoded protein is CASSQNWVERGEQFF.

This clone was counted once. The chain employs TRBV5-1 and TRBJ2-7; 7 nucleotides line up with TRBD1. Trimming took 5 bases from V and 5 from J; bases not matched to a gene: 10. The germline V gene encodes CDR1 SGHRS and CDR2 YFSETQ. The CDR3 totals 14 residues. The CDR3 reads CASSVTQGNHEQYF. The CDR3 bases are TGCGCCAGCAGTGTGACACAGGGGAATCACGAGCAGTACTTC.

CDR3 amino acids: CASIDGQDIRDGYTF. Here the CDR3 DNA reads TGTGCCAGCATTGATGGACAGGACATTAGGGATGGCTACACCTTC. V is TRBV28 and J is TRBJ1-2, with 7 positions matching TRBD1. Germline assignment: CDR1 MDHEN and CDR2 SYDVKM. Trimming removed 7 bases from V and 6 bases from J; junction bases left unmatched: 14. This CDR3 spans 15 amino acids.

This clone has a single count. The chain combines TRBV7-8 with TRBJ1-6, with a weak D call TRBD1 (6 bases). This CDR3 region has 17 residues. The ends were cut back, 5 bases at V and 9 bases at J, with 23 bases in the middle. Per the germline V gene, CDR1 is SGHVS and CDR2 is FQNEAQ. The CDR3 spells CASSLTTDRSLGSPLHF. The CDR3 DNA sequence: TGTGCCAGCAGCCTAACAACGGACAGAAGTTTGGGTTCACCCCTCCACTTT.